This entry is about one T cell receptor beta chain. Its cognate antigen is unknown. This CDR3 region has 12 residues. The ends lost 0 bases at V and 9 bases at J; junction bases unmatched: 2. CDR1 ENHRY and CDR2 SYGVKD come from the germline V gene. Profiling relied on immunoSEQ multiplex PCR, and the TCRdb table lists in-frame clones only, not all of them. The profile covers 50,000 to 65,000 clones, with around 95% appearing a single time and about 6.4% taken by the ten largest. The data stem from a study of cytomegalovirus exposure and HLA in healthy donors. Points from the study as a whole: Within the 120 validation repertoires, first-cohort TCR clusters tended to co-occur, according to a later analysis. Specificity of a few CMV-associated chains for CMV antigens was verified in vitro. It was reportedly the case that the classifier diagnosed cytomegalovirus status with high specificity and sensitivity.

Input material: PBMCs. The V gene is TRBV10-3, the J gene TRBJ2-7; 7 nucleotides line up with TRBD2. This receptor was taken from a woman under 30 in good health and CMV-seropositive. The CDR3 bases are TGTGCCATCAGTGAGTCTTCTAGCGGGCAGTACTTC. It translates to CAISESSSGQYF.